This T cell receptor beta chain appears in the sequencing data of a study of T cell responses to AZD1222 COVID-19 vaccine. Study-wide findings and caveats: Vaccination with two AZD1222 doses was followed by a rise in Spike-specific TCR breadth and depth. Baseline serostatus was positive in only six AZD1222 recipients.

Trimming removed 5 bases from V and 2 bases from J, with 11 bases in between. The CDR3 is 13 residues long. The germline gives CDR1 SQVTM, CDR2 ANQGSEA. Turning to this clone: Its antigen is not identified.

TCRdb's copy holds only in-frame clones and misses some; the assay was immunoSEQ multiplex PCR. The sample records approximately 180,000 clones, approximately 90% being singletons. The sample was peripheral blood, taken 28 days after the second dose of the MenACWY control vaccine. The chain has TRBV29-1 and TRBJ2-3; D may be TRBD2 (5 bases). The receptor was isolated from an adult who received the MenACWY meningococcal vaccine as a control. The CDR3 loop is CSVRRLDTDTQYF. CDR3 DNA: TGCAGCGTTCGGAGGTTAGACACAGATACGCAGTATTTT.